The 22 T cell receptor beta chains presented below share a single source sample, sequenced in a study of T-cell reconstitution after alpha-beta-depleted transplantation in children. It was with unique molecular identifiers that the TCRbeta library was prepared. TCRdb re-analysed the PCR reads in MiXCR, keeping a single row per CDR3 protein. Here the sample spans over 150,000 distinct CDR3 sequences, about 14% being singletons. The sequencing here drew on PBMCs from the stem cell graft donor, taken from the stem cell graft. These receptors originate from a human donor who donated a stem cell graft to a child with acute lymphoblastic leukemia.

The V call is TRBV30, the J call TRBJ2-1; TRBD2 matches at 11 bases. The V segment lost 3 bases and the J segment 9 bases; nucleotides outside the gene matches: 7. The CDR3 totals 14 residues. The germline V gene encodes CDR1 GTSNPN and CDR2 SVGIG (reference sequence). The DNA of the CDR3 is TGTGCCTGGAGAACTAGCGGGAGTAAGGGTGAGCAGTTCTTC. This gives the protein CAWRTSGSKGEQFF.

Remarks on this clonotype: A much larger clone differs by one base, so this may be a read error. The chain links TRBV7-8 to TRBJ2-1; D not certain. The CDR3 extends over 15 amino acids. V dropped 5 bases and J dropped 7 bases, with 18 bases sitting between them. The V gene's germline CDR1 is SGHVS and CDR2 FQNEAQ. The CDR3 DNA follows: TGTGCCAGCAGCGCGTACCGGGCCCTCCGGAATGAGCAGTTCTTC. Translating gives CASSAYRALRNEQFF. Looking up the rest from reference TRBV7-8 and TRBJ2-1 gives the full variable domain: GAGVSQSPRYKVAKRGQDVALRCDPISGHVSLFWYQQALGQGPEFLTYFQNEAQLDKSGLPSDRFFAERPEGSVSTLKIQRTQQEDSAVYLCASSAYRALRNEQFFGPGTRLTVL.

This clonotype was observed many times. J is TRBJ2-2 and V is TRBV10-3, with D unclear. Trimming took 8 bases from V and 0 from J, leaving 10 bases between them. The V gene's germline CDR1 is ENHRY and CDR2 SYGVKD. The CDR3 covers 14 residues. DNA for the CDR3: TGTGCCATCGCCGATCACCCGAACACCGGGGAGCTGTTTTTT. This encodes CAIADHPNTGELFF.

About this clonotype itself: A read error is possible here, since a much larger clone lies one base away. The genes are TRBV12-3 or TRBV12-4 and TRBJ2-7, with D uncertain. The CDR3 has 11 amino acids. The CDR3 reads CASSSVYEQCF. The CDR3 region has the DNA TGTGCCAGCAGTTCCGTCTACGAGCAGTGCTTC.

This clonotype was recorded many times. This chain connects TRBV29-1 to TRBJ2-5; 9 bases map to TRBD2. The CDR3 sequence is 13 residues long. Germline CDR1 is SQVTM and CDR2 is ANQGSEA. V lost 4 bases to trimming and J lost 5 bases; unmatched junction nucleotides: 5. CDR3 DNA sequence: TGCAGCGTTGCGAGTAGCGGGAGTGAGACCCAGTACTTC. This codes for CSVASSGSETQYF.

With regard to this clonotype: This clone may be a read error of a much larger clone one base away. This chain joins TRBV27 and TRBJ1-2; TRBD1 might be the D (5 bases). Germline CDR1 MNHEY, CDR2 SMNVEV (reference sequence). Trimming took off 6 bases at V and 4 bases at J, with 15 bases between the two ends. CDR3 length equals 14 residues. The CDR3 region is CASRGAGRPYGYTF. The CDR3 bases are TGTGCCAGCAGGGGTGCAGGGAGGCCCTATGGCTACACCTTC.

This clonotype was counted at least ten times. The chain joins TRBV5-1 to TRBJ2-6; D not certain. Trimming took 1 base from V and 1 from J, leaving 3 bases between them. Germline CDR1 is SGHRS and CDR2 is YFSETQ. This CDR3 spans 14 amino acids. The CDR3 reads CASSLFSGANVLTF. The CDR3 region has the DNA TGCGCCAGCAGCTTGTTTTCTGGGGCCAACGTCCTGACTTTC.

The genes are TRBV29-1 and TRBJ2-7; possibly TRBD1 for D (6 bases). V lost 7 bases and J lost 1, with 11 bases in between. The CDR3 extends over 12 amino acids. Germline V gene data show CDR1 as SQVTM and CDR2 as ANQGSEA. As DNA, the CDR3 is TGCAGCGCTGGGACACCTTCCTACGAGCAGTACTTC. Translated: CSAGTPSYEQYF.

This clonotype was counted between two and nine times. The chain uses TRBV7-6 and TRBJ2-2; D is tentatively TRBD1 or TRBD2 (5 bases each). Trimming pared 5 bases from V and 1 base from J, leaving 11 bases between. CDR1 and CDR2 from the germline V gene are SGHVS and FNYEAQ. This CDR3 contains 15 residues. CDR3 residues: CASSRTLENTGELFF. The CDR3 nucleotides are TGTGCCAGCAGCCGGACACTAGAGAACACCGGGGAGCTGTTTTTT.

V gene TRBV20-1 combines with J gene TRBJ2-7, with D possibly matching TRBD1 (6 bases). CDR3 length: 12 residues. Germline assignment: CDR1 DFQATT and CDR2 SNEGSKA (reference sequence). V gave up 5 bases and J gave up 4 bases, with 12 bases separating them. The CDR3 region is CSAGTGWYEQYF. The CDR3 DNA reads TGCAGTGCTGGAACAGGGTGGTACGAGCAGTACTTC.

At least ten counts were recorded for this clonotype. The chain uses TRBV12-3 or TRBV12-4 and TRBJ2-7, with D possibly being TRBD1 (5 bases). This CDR3 has 12 amino acids. V lost 6 bases, J lost 6 bases, and 12 bases lay in between. The CDR3 region has the DNA TGTGCCAGCAGCCCTTCCCAGGGCGAGCAGTACTTC. Amino acids: CASSPSQGEQYF.

The sample holds a few counts of this clonotype. This chain joins TRBV20-1 and TRBJ2-7; 10 bases are a match to TRBD2. Per the germline V gene, CDR1 is DFQATT and CDR2 is SNEGSKA (reference sequence). V lost 4 bases to trimming and J lost 5 bases; unmatched junction nucleotides: 17. The CDR3 extends over 17 amino acids. The chain's CDR3 is CSATLGGSGRPGNEQYF. The CDR3 DNA follows: TGCAGTGCTACCCTCGGGGGTAGCGGGAGGCCGGGGAACGAGCAGTACTTC.

This clonotype was picked up many times. The V call is TRBV6-6, the J call TRBJ1-1; 8 bases fit TRBD1. There are 12 residues in the CDR3. Per the germline V gene, CDR1 is MNHNY and CDR2 is SVGAGI (reference sequence). V was pared by 2 bases and J by 10 bases, with 3 bases of the junction left unmatched. The CDR3 loop is CASSYDDRGAFF. The DNA of the CDR3 is TGTGCCAGCAGTTACGATGACAGGGGAGCTTTCTTT.

In its sample, this clonotype was seen many times. The rearrangement joins TRBV5-1 to TRBJ2-7, with TRBD2 matching over 7 bases. The J segment lost 0 bases and the V segment lost 3 bases, leaving 6 bases of the junction unmatched. The CDR3 extends over 15 amino acids. The V gene's germline CDR1 is SGHRS and CDR2 YFSETQ. The CDR3 region has the DNA TGCGCCAGCAGCTCCCAGGGAGGGAGCTCCTACGAGCAGTACTTC. Protein product: CASSSQGGSSYEQYF. The full variable domain, its missing parts supplied by reference TRBV5-1 and TRBJ2-7, is KAGVTQTPRYLIKTRGQQVTLSCSPISGHRSVSWYQQTPGQGLQFLFEYFSETQRNKGNFPGRFSGRQFSNSRSEMNVSTLELGDSALYLCASSSQGGSSYEQYFGPGTRLTVT.

J is TRBJ2-7 and V is TRBV20-1; 12 positions agree with TRBD2. Trimming removed 0 bases from V and 4 bases from J; junction bases left unmatched: 16. This CDR3 contains 19 residues. Germline assignment: CDR1 DFQATT and CDR2 SNEGSKA (reference sequence). The DNA of the CDR3 is TGCAGTGCTAGAGATCTGGGGACTAGCGGGTCCACCCTAGGGTACGAGCAGTACTTC. This encodes CSARDLGTSGSTLGYEQYF.

The sample holds many counts of this clonotype. The chain is built from TRBV5-1 and TRBJ1-1; D perhaps matches TRBD1 (5 bases). CDR1 is SGHRS, CDR2 YFSETQ, per germline. The V gene lost 4 bases and the J gene lost 2 bases, with 15 bases spanning the gap. The CDR3 spans 15 residues. The CDR3: CASSPRTGPNTEAFF. In DNA, the CDR3 is TGCGCCAGCAGCCCGAGAACAGGCCCTAACACTGAAGCTTTCTTT.

The genes are TRBV4-1 and TRBJ2-3; D remains unclear. Germline lookup yields CDR1 MGHRA and CDR2 YSYEKL. V lost 4 bases and J lost 6, with 14 bases in between. The CDR3 is 14 amino acids. The CDR3 region has the DNA TGCGCCAGCAGCCCGAAGAGTTCCGGGGATACGCAGTATTTT. Protein: CASSPKSSGDTQYF.

This clonotype has ten or more counts. The chain joins TRBV12-3 or TRBV12-4 to TRBJ2-7; D is possibly TRBD1 or TRBD2 (5 bases each). The ends were cut back, 6 bases at V and 8 bases at J, with 14 bases in the middle. There are 12 residues in the CDR3. As DNA, the CDR3 is TGTGCCAGCAGGTCGGGGCGGCAGCAGCAGTACTTC. This encodes CASRSGRQQQYF.

The chain employs TRBV12-3 or TRBV12-4 and TRBJ2-5; the match to TRBD2 covers 10 bases. This CDR3 has 16 residues. The J segment lost 5 bases and the V segment lost 2 bases, leaving 8 bases of the junction unmatched. CDR3 sequence: CASSLSASGSRETQYF. The CDR3 DNA reads TGTGCCAGCAGTTTATCGGCTAGCGGGAGTCGGGAGACCCAGTACTTC.

The sample holds many counts of this clonotype. This rearrangement joins TRBV4-1 to TRBJ1-1; 10 bases are shared with TRBD1. The trim removed 3 bases at V and 4 bases at J, leaving 2 bases unmatched. The germline gives CDR1 MGHRA, CDR2 YSYEKL. This CDR3 is 14 amino acids long. Here the CDR3 reads CASSHGDRGTEAFF. The CDR3 nucleotides read TGCGCCAGCAGCCACGGGGACAGGGGCACTGAAGCTTTCTTT.

In its sample, this clonotype was seen many times. V and J are TRBV12-3 or TRBV12-4 and TRBJ2-7, with 7 bases matching TRBD1. V shed 6 bases, J shed 5 bases, and the junction held 10 bases outside the gene matches. The CDR3 is made up of 14 amino acids. CDR3 residues: CASRQTGAEDEQYF. The CDR3 DNA reads as TGTGCCAGCAGGCAAACAGGGGCGGAGGACGAGCAGTACTTC.

This clonotype has a count of ten or more. This chain links TRBV9 with TRBJ2-3; 7 positions agree with TRBD2. The germline V gene has CDR1 SGDLS and CDR2 YYNGEE. This CDR3 is built from 13 residues. Germline trimming cut 8 bases from V and 6 bases from J; bases unmatched to any gene: 9. As DNA, the CDR3 is TGTGCCAGTTCGGGCGGGAGAGGGGATACGCAGTATTTT. Its translation: CASSGGRGDTQYF.